The T cell receptor beta chain under discussion was sequenced for a study of spatial heterogeneity in lung cancer. As for the study in general: Beta-chain sequences consistently outnumbered alpha-chain sequences in detection. General study results and limits: The study found that expanded intratumoral alpha and beta TCR counts tracked tumor mutation counts.

The time point was: sample taken at primary tumor resection. Each CDR3 protein gets one entry after TCRdb re-called the 5' RACE reads with MiXCR. Of 10,000 to 14,000 distinct CDR3 sequences in the sample, about an eighth were seen once. With 0 bases clipped from V and 4 bases from J, the junction kept 5 bases outside the gene matches. The CDR3 is 15 amino acids. Per germline, CDR1 SGHNT and CDR2 YYREEE (reference sequence). In its sample, this clonotype was seen many times. Its specificity is not known. The chain has TRBV5-4 and TRBJ2-7; 9 bases match TRBD2. The sequencing here drew on lung tumor tissue, taken at surgery. The source of this sequence is a female donor with early-stage non-small cell lung cancer. The CDR3 bases are TGTGCCAGCAGCTTGGTGTCAGCGGGGGGTTACGAGCAGTACTTC. It yields the protein CASSLVSAGGYEQYF.